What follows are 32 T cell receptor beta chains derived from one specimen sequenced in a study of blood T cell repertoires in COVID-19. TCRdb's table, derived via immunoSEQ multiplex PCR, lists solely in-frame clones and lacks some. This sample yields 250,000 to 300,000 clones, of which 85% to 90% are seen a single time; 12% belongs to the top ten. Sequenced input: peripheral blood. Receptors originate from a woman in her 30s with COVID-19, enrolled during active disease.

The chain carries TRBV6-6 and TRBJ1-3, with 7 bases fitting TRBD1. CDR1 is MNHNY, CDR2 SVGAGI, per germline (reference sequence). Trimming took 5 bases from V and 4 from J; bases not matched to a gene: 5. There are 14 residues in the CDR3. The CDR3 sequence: CASSVGGSGNTIYF. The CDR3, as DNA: TGTGCCAGCAGTGTAGGGGGCTCGGGAAACACCATATATTTT.

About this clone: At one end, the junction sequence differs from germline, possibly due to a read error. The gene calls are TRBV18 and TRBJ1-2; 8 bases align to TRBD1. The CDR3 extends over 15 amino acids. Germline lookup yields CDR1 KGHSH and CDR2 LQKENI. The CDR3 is CASSPQGGADYGYTF. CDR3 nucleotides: TGTGCCAGCTCCCCACAGGGGGGGGCGGACTATGGCTACACCTTC.

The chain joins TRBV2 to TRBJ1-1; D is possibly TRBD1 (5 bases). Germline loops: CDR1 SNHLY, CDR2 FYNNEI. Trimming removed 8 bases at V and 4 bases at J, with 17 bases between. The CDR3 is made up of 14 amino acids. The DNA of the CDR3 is TGTGCCAGCCAGGGACTTCCCCAGGGCACTGAAGCTTTCTTT. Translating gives CASQGLPQGTEAFF.

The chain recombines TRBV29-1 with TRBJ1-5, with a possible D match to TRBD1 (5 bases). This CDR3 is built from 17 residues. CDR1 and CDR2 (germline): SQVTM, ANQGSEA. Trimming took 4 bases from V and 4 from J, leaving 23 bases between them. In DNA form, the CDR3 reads TGCAGCGTTGCAAAAGATGAGGACACGCCCAGGAATCAGCCCCAGCATTTT. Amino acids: CSVAKDEDTPRNQPQHF.

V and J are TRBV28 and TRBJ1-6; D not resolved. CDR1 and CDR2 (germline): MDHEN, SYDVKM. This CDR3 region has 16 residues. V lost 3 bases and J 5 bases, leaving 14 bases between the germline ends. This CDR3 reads CASSFRRVRDNSPLHF. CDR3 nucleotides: TGTGCCAGCAGTTTTAGGAGGGTACGGGATAATTCACCCCTCCACTTT.

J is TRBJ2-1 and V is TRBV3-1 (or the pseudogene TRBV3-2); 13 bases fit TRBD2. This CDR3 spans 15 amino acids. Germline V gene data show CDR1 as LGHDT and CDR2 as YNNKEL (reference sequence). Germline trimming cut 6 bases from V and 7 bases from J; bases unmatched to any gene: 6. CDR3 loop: CASRLLAGGPNEQFF. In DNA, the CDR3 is TGTGCCAGCAGACTACTAGCGGGGGGGCCAAATGAGCAGTTCTTC.

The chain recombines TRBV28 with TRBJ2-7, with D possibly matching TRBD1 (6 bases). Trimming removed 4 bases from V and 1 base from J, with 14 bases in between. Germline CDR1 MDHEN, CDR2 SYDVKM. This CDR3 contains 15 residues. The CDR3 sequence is CASSYRAGESYEQYF. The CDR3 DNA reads TGTGCCAGCAGTTATCGAGCAGGGGAGTCCTACGAGCAGTACTTC.

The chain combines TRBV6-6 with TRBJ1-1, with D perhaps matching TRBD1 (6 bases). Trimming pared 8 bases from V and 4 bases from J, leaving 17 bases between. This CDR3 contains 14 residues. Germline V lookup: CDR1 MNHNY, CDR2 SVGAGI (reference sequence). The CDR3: CASGLDRLPTEAFF. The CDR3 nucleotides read TGTGCCAGCGGACTAGACAGGCTCCCCACTGAAGCTTTCTTT.

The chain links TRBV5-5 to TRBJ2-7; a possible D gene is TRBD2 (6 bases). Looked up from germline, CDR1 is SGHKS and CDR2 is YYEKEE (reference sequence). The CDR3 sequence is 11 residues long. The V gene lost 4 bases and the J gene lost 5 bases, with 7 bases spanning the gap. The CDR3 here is CASSGGNEQYF. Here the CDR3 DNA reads TGTGCCAGCAGCGGAGGGAACGAGCAGTACTTC.

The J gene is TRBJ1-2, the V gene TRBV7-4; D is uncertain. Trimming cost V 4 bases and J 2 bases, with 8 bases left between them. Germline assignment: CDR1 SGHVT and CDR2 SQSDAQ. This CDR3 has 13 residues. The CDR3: CASSSYLNYGYTF. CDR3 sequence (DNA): TGTGCCAGCAGCTCCTATCTCAACTATGGCTACACCTTC.

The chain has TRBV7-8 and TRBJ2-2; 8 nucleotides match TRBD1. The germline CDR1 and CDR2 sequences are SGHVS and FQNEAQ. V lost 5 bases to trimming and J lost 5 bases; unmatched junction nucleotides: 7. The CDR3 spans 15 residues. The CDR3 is CASSPQTGVTGELFF. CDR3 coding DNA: TGTGCCAGCAGCCCTCAGACAGGGGTGACCGGGGAGCTGTTTTTT.

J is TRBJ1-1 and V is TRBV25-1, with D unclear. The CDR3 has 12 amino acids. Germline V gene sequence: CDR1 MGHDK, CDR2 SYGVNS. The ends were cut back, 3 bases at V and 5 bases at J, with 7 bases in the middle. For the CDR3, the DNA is TGTGCCAGCAGTGATAAGAGTACTGAAGCTTTCTTT. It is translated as CASSDKSTEAFF.

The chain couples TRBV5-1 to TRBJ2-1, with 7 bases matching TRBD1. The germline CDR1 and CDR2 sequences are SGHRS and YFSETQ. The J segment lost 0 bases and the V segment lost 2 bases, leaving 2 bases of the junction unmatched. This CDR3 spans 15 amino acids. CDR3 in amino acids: CASSFGDSSYNEQFF. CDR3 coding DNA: TGCGCCAGCAGCTTCGGGGACAGCTCCTACAATGAGCAGTTCTTC.

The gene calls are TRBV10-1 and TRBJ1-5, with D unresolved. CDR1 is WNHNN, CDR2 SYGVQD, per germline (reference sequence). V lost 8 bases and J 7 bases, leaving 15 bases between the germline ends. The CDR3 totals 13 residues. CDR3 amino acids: CASASGGNQPQHF. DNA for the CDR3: TGCGCCAGCGCCTCGGGCGGGAACCAGCCCCAGCATTTT.

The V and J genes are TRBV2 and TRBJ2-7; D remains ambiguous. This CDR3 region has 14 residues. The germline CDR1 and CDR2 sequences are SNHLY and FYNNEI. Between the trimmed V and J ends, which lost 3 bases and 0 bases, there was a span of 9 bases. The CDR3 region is CASSDDVSSYEQYF. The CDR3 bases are TGTGCCAGCAGTGACGATGTCAGCTCCTACGAGCAGTACTTC.

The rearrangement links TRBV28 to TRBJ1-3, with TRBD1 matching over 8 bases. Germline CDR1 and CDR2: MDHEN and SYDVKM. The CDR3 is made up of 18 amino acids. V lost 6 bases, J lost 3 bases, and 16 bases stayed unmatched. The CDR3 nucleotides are TGTGCCAGCAGACCCGCAGGGGGCGGTTTTTCGAGTGGAAACACCATATATTTT. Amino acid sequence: CASRPAGGGFSSGNTIYF.

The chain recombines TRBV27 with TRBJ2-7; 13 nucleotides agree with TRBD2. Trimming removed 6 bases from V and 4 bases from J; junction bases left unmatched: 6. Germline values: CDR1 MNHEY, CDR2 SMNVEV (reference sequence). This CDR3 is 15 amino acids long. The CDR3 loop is CASSPLAGGLYEQYF. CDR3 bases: TGTGCCAGCAGCCCACTAGCGGGGGGGCTTTACGAGCAGTACTTC.

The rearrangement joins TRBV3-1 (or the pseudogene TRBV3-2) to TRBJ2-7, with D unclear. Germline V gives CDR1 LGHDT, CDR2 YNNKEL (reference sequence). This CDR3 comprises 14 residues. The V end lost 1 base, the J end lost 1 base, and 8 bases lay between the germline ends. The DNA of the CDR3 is TGTGCCAGCAGCCAAGGCCCCGGGTCCTACGAGCAGTACTTC. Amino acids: CASSQGPGSYEQYF.

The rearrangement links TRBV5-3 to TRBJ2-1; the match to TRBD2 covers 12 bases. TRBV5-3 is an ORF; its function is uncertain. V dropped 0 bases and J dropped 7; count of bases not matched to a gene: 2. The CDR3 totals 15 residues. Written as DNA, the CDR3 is TGTGCCAGAAGCTTGGGACTAGCGGGGGTAAATGAGCAGTTCTTC. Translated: CARSLGLAGVNEQFF.

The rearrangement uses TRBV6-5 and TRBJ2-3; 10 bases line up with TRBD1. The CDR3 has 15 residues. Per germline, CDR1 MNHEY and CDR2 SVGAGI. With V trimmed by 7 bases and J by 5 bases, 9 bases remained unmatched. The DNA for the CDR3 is TGTGCCAGCAACAAAGACAGGGGGCGAGTAGATACGCAGTATTTT. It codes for CASNKDRGRVDTQYF.

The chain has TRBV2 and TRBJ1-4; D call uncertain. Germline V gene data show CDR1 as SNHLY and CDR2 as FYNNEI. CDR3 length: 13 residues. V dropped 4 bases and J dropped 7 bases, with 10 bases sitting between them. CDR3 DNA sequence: TGTGCCAGCAGTGTTGCGAGATTTGAAAAACTGTTTTTT. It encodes CASSVARFEKLFF.

The CDR3 DNA reads as TGTGCCAGCAGGCTCAGCGGGGGGGACAATGAGCAGTTCTTC. Its protein product is CASRLSGGDNEQFF. This chain joins TRBV6-6 and TRBJ2-1, with 10 nucleotides matching TRBD2. V lost 6 bases, J lost 5 bases, and 4 bases stayed unmatched. Germline V gene sequence: CDR1 MNHNY, CDR2 SVGAGI (reference sequence). This CDR3 spans 14 amino acids.

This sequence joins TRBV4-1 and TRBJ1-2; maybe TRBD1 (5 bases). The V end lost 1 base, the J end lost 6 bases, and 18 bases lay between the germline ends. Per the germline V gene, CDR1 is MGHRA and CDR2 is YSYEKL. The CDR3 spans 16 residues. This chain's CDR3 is CASSQGLRGLSNGYTF. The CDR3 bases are TGCGCCAGCAGCCAAGGCCTGCGGGGCCTAAGCAATGGCTACACCTTC.

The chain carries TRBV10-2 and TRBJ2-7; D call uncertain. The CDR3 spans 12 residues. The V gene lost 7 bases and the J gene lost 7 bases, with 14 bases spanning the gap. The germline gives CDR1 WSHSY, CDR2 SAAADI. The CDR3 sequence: CASTPTWREQYF. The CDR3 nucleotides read TGCGCCAGCACCCCGACCTGGCGGGAGCAGTACTTC.

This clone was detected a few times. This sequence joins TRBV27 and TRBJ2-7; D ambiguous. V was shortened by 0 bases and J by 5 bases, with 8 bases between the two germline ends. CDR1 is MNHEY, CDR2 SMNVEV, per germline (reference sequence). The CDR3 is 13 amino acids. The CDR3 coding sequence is TGTGCCAGCAGTTTATCCCCCCTAGACGAGCAGTACTTC. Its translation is CASSLSPLDEQYF.

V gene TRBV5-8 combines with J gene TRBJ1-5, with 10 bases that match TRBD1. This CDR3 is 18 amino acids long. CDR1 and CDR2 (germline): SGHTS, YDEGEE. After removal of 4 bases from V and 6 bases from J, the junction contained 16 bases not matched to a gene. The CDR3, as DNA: TGTGCCAGCAGCCCTTTTGAGGGGACAGGGGTGGGGAGTCAGCCCCAGCATTTT. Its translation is CASSPFEGTGVGSQPQHF.

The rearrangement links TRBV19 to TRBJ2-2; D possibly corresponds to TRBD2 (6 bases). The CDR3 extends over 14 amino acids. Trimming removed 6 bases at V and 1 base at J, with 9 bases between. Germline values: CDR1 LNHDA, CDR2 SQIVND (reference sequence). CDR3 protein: CASRDGGNTGELFF. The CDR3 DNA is TGTGCCAGTAGGGACGGGGGGAACACCGGGGAGCTGTTTTTT. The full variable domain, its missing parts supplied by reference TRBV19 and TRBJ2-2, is DGGITQSPKYLFRKEGQNVTLSCEQNLNHDAMYWYRQDPGQGLRLIYYSQIVNDFQKGDIAEGYSVSREKKESFPLTVTSAQKNPTAFYLCASRDGGNTGELFFGEGSRLTVL.

This chain's CDR3 is CASRAGTGNYEQYF. Written as DNA, the CDR3 is TGTGCCAGCAGAGCCGGGACAGGGAATTACGAGCAGTACTTC. The rearrangement links TRBV2 to TRBJ2-7, with 9 bases lining up with TRBD1. Unmatched junction bases numbered 7, after V lost 6 bases and J lost 4 bases. Per germline, CDR1 SNHLY and CDR2 FYNNEI. This CDR3 comprises 14 residues.

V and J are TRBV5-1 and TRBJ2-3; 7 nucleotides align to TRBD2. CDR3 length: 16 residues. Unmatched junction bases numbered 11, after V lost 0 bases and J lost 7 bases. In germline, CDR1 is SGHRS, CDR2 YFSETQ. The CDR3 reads CASSLEVGGRLNTQYF. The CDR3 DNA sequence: TGCGCCAGCAGCTTGGAGGTGGGGGGGAGGCTTAATACGCAGTATTTT.

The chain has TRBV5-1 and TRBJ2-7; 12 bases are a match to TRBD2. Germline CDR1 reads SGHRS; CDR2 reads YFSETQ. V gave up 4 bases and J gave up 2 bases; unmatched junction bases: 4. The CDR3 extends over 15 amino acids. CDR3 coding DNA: TGCGCCAGCAGCCGGACTAGCGGGGCCCCCTACGAGCAGTACTTC. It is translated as CASSRTSGAPYEQYF.

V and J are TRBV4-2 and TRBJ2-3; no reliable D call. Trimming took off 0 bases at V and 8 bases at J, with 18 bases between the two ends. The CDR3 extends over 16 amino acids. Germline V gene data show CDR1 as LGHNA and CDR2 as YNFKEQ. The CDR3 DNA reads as TGTGCCAGCAGCCAAGATTCCACCACCCGCGGCGTTACGCAGTATTTT. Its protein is CASSQDSTTRGVTQYF.

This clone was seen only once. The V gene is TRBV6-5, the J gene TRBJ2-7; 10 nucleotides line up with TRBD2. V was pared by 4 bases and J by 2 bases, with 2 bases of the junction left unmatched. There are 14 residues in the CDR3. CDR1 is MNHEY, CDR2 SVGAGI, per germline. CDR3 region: CASSLAGGAYEQYF. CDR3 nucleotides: TGTGCCAGCAGTTTAGCGGGAGGAGCCTACGAGCAGTACTTC.